This T cell receptor (beta chain) is drawn from a study of blood T cell repertoires in COVID-19. Germline V CDR1 and CDR2: SGHTA, FQGTGA. V gave up 3 bases and J gave up 2 bases; unmatched junction bases: 5. This CDR3 spans 16 amino acids. The sample holds a few counts of this clone. Under the authors' procedure: Reference gene primer amplification gave nucleated cell count estimates. The repertoire was sequenced with immunoSEQ multiplex PCR; TCRdb's copy has only in-frame clones and lacks some. That table supplies the V and J calls and clone size; D and trimming were determined from the DNA. The data show 150,000 to 200,000 clones, with around 83% seen just once and over 0.85% held by the top ten.

The J gene is TRBJ2-3, the V gene TRBV7-3; 10 bases agree with TRBD1. Sequencing used peripheral blood. This TCR came from a man aged 18 to 29 with acute or convalescent COVID-19. This CDR3 reads CASSLGTGALTDTQYF. The CDR3 region has the DNA TGTGCCAGCAGCTTGGGGACAGGGGCCCTCACAGATACGCAGTATTTT.